This TCR beta chain appears in the sequencing data of a study of blood T cell repertoires in COVID-19. Across the whole study: The United States, Italy and Spain provided the acute and convalescent COVID-19 samples. Sample material is recorded as cDNA or gDNA derived from T cells, B-cell-depleted T cells, or PBMCs.

The CDR3 is 16 residues long. Per the original data handling: Reference gene primer amplification gave nucleated cell count estimates. TCRdb's copy holds only in-frame clones and misses some; the assay was immunoSEQ multiplex PCR. The V and J calls and clone size are taken from that table; D and trimming were inferred from the DNA. Of 99,000 or so clones in the sample, approximately 85% are singletons; the top ten hold about 5%. The source material was peripheral blood. The rearrangement links TRBV21-1 to TRBJ2-7; TRBD2 is taken as the D call from the table, unchecked against the DNA. TRBV21-1 is a pseudogene locus. The source is a man aged 60 to 69 with acute or convalescent COVID-19. The CDR3 DNA is TGTGCCAGCAGCAAAGAGTCCGGGGTGACCTCCTACGAGCAGTACTTC. Protein sequence: CASSKESGVTSYEQYF.